These T cell receptor beta chains were read from a single sample in a study of PD-L1 blockade in urothelial cancer. Clones were sequenced by immunoSEQ multiplex PCR, and TCRdb holds only the in-frame ones, with some missing. The sample shows some 110,000 clones, 85% to 95% of them seen only once. Sample: PBMCs, taken around atezolizumab (anti-PD-L1) treatment. Receptors were obtained from a man between 60 and 75 years old with urothelial cancer. CDR3s include the opening cysteine and the closing phenylalanine or tryptophan. The order of the fields is V gene, D gene, J gene, clone size, CDR3 protein, CDR3 DNA. D genes are given only for firm matches. Some rows mark clone size as missing; the rest say once, few, many or name a class of expanded clone.

V: TRBV7-2; D: TRBD1; J: TRBJ2-5; size: once; CDR3: CASSLAQGAKETQYF; DNA: TGTGCCAGCAGCTTAGCACAGGGGGCGAAAGAGACCCAGTACTTC
V: TRBV9; D: .; J: TRBJ2-1; size: .; CDR3: CASSVGRSDNEQFF; DNA: TGTGCCAGCAGCGTAGGGCGGTCAGACAATGAGCAGTTCTTC
V: TRBV5-6; D: .; J: TRBJ1-2; size: .; CDR3: CASSPPAGWAYGYTF; DNA: TGTGCCAGCAGCCCCCCTGCGGGGTGGGCCTATGGCTACACCTTC
V: TRBV6-5; D: TRBD1; J: TRBJ1-6; size: .; CDR3: CASRQGTGNNSPLHF; DNA: TGTGCCAGCAGACAGGGGACGGGCAATAATTCACCCCTCCACTTT
V: TRBV15; D: TRBD1; J: TRBJ2-1; size: .; CDR3: CATRLTGGNEQFF; DNA: TGTGCCACCAGATTGACAGGGGGCAATGAGCAGTTCTTC
V: TRBV4-2; D: .; J: TRBJ2-3; size: .; CDR3: CASSRKGGGPADTQYF; DNA: TGTGCCAGCAGCCGGAAGGGGGGGGGCCCGGCAGATACGCAGTATTTT
V: TRBV7-2; D: TRBD2; J: TRBJ2-3; size: .; CDR3: CASSGPAAGGPHTQYF; DNA: TGTGCCAGCAGCGGGCCGGCAGCGGGGGGGCCCCATACGCAGTATTTT
V: TRBV10-3; D: .; J: TRBJ2-7; size: .; CDR3: CAISESGAYEQYF; DNA: TGTGCCATCAGTGAGTCCGGGGCCTACGAGCAGTACTTC
V: TRBV2; D: .; J: TRBJ1-3; size: .; CDR3: CASSERESSGNTIYF; DNA: TGTGCCAGCAGTGAACGGGAGAGCTCTGGAAACACCATATATTTT
V: TRBV2; D: TRBD1; J: TRBJ1-2; size: once; CDR3: CASRQGRLDYGYTF; DNA: TGTGCCAGTCGACAGGGGAGGTTGGACTATGGCTACACCTTC
V: TRBV19; D: TRBD1; J: TRBJ2-7; size: .; CDR3: CASRTGGFPYEQYF; DNA: TGTGCCAGTCGGACAGGGGGCTTTCCCTACGAGCAGTACTTC
V: TRBV5-4; D: .; J: TRBJ2-1; size: .; CDR3: CASSLGQGFNEQFF; DNA: TGTGCCAGCAGCTTGGGTCAGGGTTTCAATGAGCAGTTCTTC
V: TRBV2; D: .; J: TRBJ2-5; size: .; CDR3: CASRGPWVQETQYF; DNA: TGTGCCAGCAGGGGCCCTTGGGTGCAAGAGACCCAGTACTTC
V: TRBV5-4; D: .; J: TRBJ1-3; size: .; CDR3: CASSLGTPGNTIYF; DNA: TGTGCCAGCAGCTTGGGGACACCCGGAAACACCATATATTTT
V: TRBV9; D: TRBD2; J: TRBJ2-3; size: once; CDR3: CASSTSGRAPDTQYF; DNA: TGTGCCAGCAGTACTAGCGGGAGGGCCCCAGATACGCAGTATTTT
V: TRBV5-1; D: TRBD2; J: TRBJ2-1; size: .; CDR3: CASSLAGLAGGNEQFF; DNA: TGCGCCAGCAGCTTGGCCGGACTAGCGGGAGGCAATGAGCAGTTCTTC
V: TRBV6-5; D: .; J: TRBJ2-1; size: .; CDR3: CASRGLAHNEQFF; DNA: TGTGCCAGCCGGGGTCTCGCCCACAATGAGCAGTTCTTC
V: TRBV10-2; D: TRBD2; J: TRBJ2-5; size: once; CDR3: CASTQAGGLQETQYF; DNA: TGCGCCAGCACCCAAGCGGGGGGCCTCCAAGAGACCCAGTACTTC
V: TRBV7-2; D: .; J: TRBJ1-1; size: .; CDR3: CASSLDRNTEAFF; DNA: TGTGCCAGCAGCTTAGACAGAAACACTGAAGCTTTCTTT
V: TRBV2; D: .; J: TRBJ2-4; size: .; CDR3: CASRRGGGAKNIQYF; DNA: TGTGCCAGCAGGAGGGGCGGGGGCGCCAAAAACATTCAGTACTTC
V: TRBV7-2; D: .; J: TRBJ2-7; size: .; CDR3: CASSFYYEQYF; DNA: TGTGCCAGCAGCTTCTACTACGAGCAGTACTTC
V: TRBV11-3; D: .; J: TRBJ2-7; size: .; CDR3: CASSKGIGAYEQYF; DNA: TGTGCCAGCAGCAAAGGAATCGGAGCCTACGAGCAGTACTTC
V: TRBV6-5; D: .; J: TRBJ1-2; size: .; CDR3: CASTKGGSEGYTF; DNA: TGTGCCAGCACCAAAGGAGGTAGTGAGGGCTACACCTTC
V: TRBV5-4; D: .; J: TRBJ2-3; size: .; CDR3: CASSSSRTDSTDTQYF; DNA: TGTGCCAGCAGCTCCAGCAGGACAGACAGCACAGATACGCAGTATTTT
V: TRBV6-6; D: .; J: TRBJ1-5; size: .; CDR3: CASSPPGGSNQPQHF; DNA: TGTGCCAGCAGCCCCCCCGGGGGGAGCAATCAGCCCCAGCATTTT
V: TRBV6-1; D: .; J: TRBJ1-6; size: .; CDR3: CASSEAVTSSYNSPLHF; DNA: TGTGCCAGCAGTGAAGCAGTTACTAGCTCCTATAATTCACCCCTCCACTTT
V: TRBV2; D: .; J: TRBJ1-2; size: .; CDR3: CASSNRANYGYTF; DNA: TGTGCCAGCAGTAACAGGGCGAACTATGGCTACACCTTC
V: TRBV5-5; D: .; J: TRBJ1-3; size: .; CDR3: CASSWGGRSTGNTIYF; DNA: TGTGCCAGCAGCTGGGGTGGGAGATCCACCGGAAACACCATATATTTT
V: TRBV4-1; D: .; J: TRBJ1-2; size: .; CDR3: CASSPRGSLNYGYTF; DNA: TGCGCCAGCAGCCCTCGGGGGAGCTTAAACTATGGCTACACCTTC
V: TRBV29-1; D: TRBD1; J: TRBJ2-1; size: .; CDR3: CSASQQGGLYNEQFF; DNA: TGCAGCGCGTCCCAACAGGGGGGCCTCTACAATGAGCAGTTCTTC
V: TRBV5-1; D: TRBD2; J: TRBJ2-5; size: few; CDR3: CASSLGPGTSGRAGETQYF; DNA: TGCGCCAGCAGCCTGGGGCCGGGGACTAGCGGGAGAGCGGGGGAGACCCAGTACTTC
V: TRBV7-9; D: TRBD1; J: TRBJ2-1; size: .; CDR3: CASSRDRVGNEQFF; DNA: TGTGCCAGCAGCCGGGACAGGGTTGGGAATGAGCAGTTCTTC
V: TRBV6-1; D: .; J: TRBJ1-5; size: .; CDR3: CASSERGNGNQPQHF; DNA: TGTGCCAGCAGTGAAAGGGGGAACGGCAATCAGCCCCAGCATTTT
V: TRBV4-3; D: .; J: TRBJ1-5; size: once; CDR3: CASSQDYTNQPQHF; DNA: TGCGCCAGCAGCCAAGATTACACCAATCAGCCCCAGCATTTT
V: TRBV7-2; D: TRBD1; J: TRBJ1-3; size: .; CDR3: CASSWTGTGNTIYF; DNA: TGTGCCAGCAGCTGGACAGGAACGGGGAACACCATATATTTT
V: TRBV5-1; D: TRBD2; J: TRBJ2-5; size: .; CDR3: CASSGGLAGGETQYF; DNA: TGCGCCAGCAGCGGCGGACTAGCGGGTGGGGAGACCCAGTACTTC
V: TRBV7-2; D: .; J: TRBJ2-1; size: once; CDR3: CASSSSRDNEQFF; DNA: TGTGCCAGCAGCTCTAGCCGGGACAATGAGCAGTTCTTC
V: TRBV29-1; D: .; J: TRBJ1-1; size: .; CDR3: CSGRLGAEAFF; DNA: TGCAGCGGCCGACTCGGGGCTGAAGCTTTCTTT
V: TRBV4-1; D: .; J: TRBJ2-7; size: .; CDR3: CASSQAPGGTYEQYF; DNA: TGCGCCAGCAGCCAAGCCCCAGGGGGGACCTACGAGCAGTACTTC